Listed here are 28 T cell receptor beta chains from one sample, sequenced in a study of cytomegalovirus exposure and HLA in healthy donors. The PCR made use of 60 Vbeta and 13 Jbeta primers. The protocol was immunoSEQ multiplex PCR, while the TCRdb copy is restricted to in-frame clones and leaves out a portion. The sample gives 90,000 to 150,000 clones, approximately 80% of which show up once; over 9.5% is in the top ten. The source material was PBMCs. The receptors were sampled from a man aged 35 to 55 in good health and CMV-seropositive.

The rearrangement uses TRBV15 and TRBJ2-7; maybe TRBD2 (6 bases). With 1 base removed from V and 2 bases from J, the gap between germline ends came to 9 bases. CDR3 length equals 14 residues. Germline V gene data show CDR1 as LNHNV and CDR2 as YYDKDF (reference sequence). The CDR3 DNA reads as TGTGCCACCAGCAGAGCGGGGGAGGCCTACGAGCAGTACTTC. This sequence encodes CATSRAGEAYEQYF.

The chain recombines TRBV5-4 with TRBJ1-2; tentative D call: TRBD1 (6 bases). Germline V CDR1 and CDR2: SGHNT, YYREEE (reference sequence). This CDR3 is 16 amino acids long. Deletions cut 4 bases from V and 2 bases from J, with 18 bases between. The CDR3 here is CASSRGSQGVNYGYTF. CDR3 nucleotide sequence: TGTGCCAGCAGCAGGGGGTCCCAGGGAGTCAACTATGGCTACACCTTC.

About this clone: A junction boundary mismatches the germline segment, possibly from a read error. This chain links TRBV7-2 with TRBJ1-2; 8 nucleotides match TRBD1. The CDR3 totals 15 residues. The germline V gene encodes CDR1 SGHTA and CDR2 FQGNSA. CDR3 sequence: CASSLVGTGYYDYTF. The CDR3 bases are TGTGCCAGCAGCTTAGTGGGGACAGGATACTATGACTACACCTTC.

The chain carries TRBV11-2 and TRBJ2-5; D remains ambiguous. The CDR3 consists of 12 residues. The V and J ends lost 5 bases and 2 bases respectively, with 6 bases between them. Germline values: CDR1 SGHAT, CDR2 FQNNGV. The CDR3 sequence is CASSDLQETQYF. In nucleotides, the CDR3 is TGTGCCAGCAGCGACTTACAAGAGACCCAGTACTTC.

The rearrangement uses TRBV7-8 and TRBJ1-1; TRBD1 might be the D (6 bases). Germline V gene lookup returns CDR1 SGHVS and CDR2 FQNEAQ. The CDR3 totals 12 residues. V lost 3 bases and J 5 bases, leaving 7 bases between the germline ends. CDR3 nucleotides: TGTGCCAGCAGCTTCCAGGGGACTGAAGCTTTCTTT. Its translation: CASSFQGTEAFF.

The chain combines TRBV9 with TRBJ2-1, with TRBD1 matching 7 bases. Germline trimming cut 0 bases from V and 9 bases from J; bases unmatched to any gene: 9. CDR1 is SGDLS and CDR2 is YYNGEE in the germline V gene. This CDR3 region has 15 residues. The CDR3 reads CASSVGQGDLGEQFF. CDR3 sequence (DNA): TGTGCCAGCAGCGTAGGACAGGGAGATTTGGGTGAGCAGTTCTTC.

The sample holds a few counts of this clone. The junction and the germline gene differ at one end; a read error may be behind it. This chain joins TRBV28 and TRBJ2-6, with TRBD1 identical over 8 bases. Germline V gene lookup returns CDR1 MDHEN and CDR2 SYDVKM. The CDR3 sequence is 17 residues long. The CDR3 DNA sequence: TGTGCCAGCAGTTTAGACCGGGACAGGACTGGGGCCAACGGCCTGACTTTC. As protein: CASSLDRDRTGANGLTF.

With regard to this clone: Mismatch with germline at one junction end may stem from a read error. The chain is built from TRBV7-7 and TRBJ2-7, with a weak D call TRBD2 (6 bases). The CDR3 is made up of 14 amino acids. Germline CDR1 is SSHAT and CDR2 is FNYEAQ (reference sequence). CDR3: CASSPGAGSYEQYF. The DNA of the CDR3 is TGTGCTAGCAGCCCCGGGGCGGGGTCCTACGAGCAGTACTTC.

The chain carries TRBV19 and TRBJ2-7; D possibly corresponds to TRBD1 (6 bases). There are 15 residues in the CDR3. The ends were cut back, 1 base at V and 3 bases at J, with 13 bases in the middle. Germline assignment: CDR1 LNHDA and CDR2 SQIVND (reference sequence). CDR3 nucleotides: TGTGCCAGTAGTATAGGGGGGACACGGAGCTACGAGCAGTACTTC. Translated: CASSIGGTRSYEQYF. Combining the CDR3 with reference TRBV19 and TRBJ2-7 gives the whole variable domain DGGITQSPKYLFRKEGQNVTLSCEQNLNHDAMYWYRQDPGQGLRLIYYSQIVNDFQKGDIAEGYSVSREKKESFPLTVTSAQKNPTAFYLCASSIGGTRSYEQYFGPGTRLTVT.

This clone was observed a handful of times. Compared with germline, one end of the junction differs, possibly owing to a read error. The rearrangement joins TRBV5-1 to TRBJ2-7; TRBD1 is a possible D gene (5 bases). CDR1 is SGHRS and CDR2 is YFSETQ in the germline V gene. The CDR3 has 14 residues. Here the CDR3 DNA reads TGCGCCAGCAGCTTGTTCGGACAATCCTCCGAGCAGTACTTC. Translated, it gives CASSLFGQSSEQYF.

The table lists this clone with a few counts. V usage is TRBV2 and J usage is TRBJ2-7; the match to TRBD1 covers 9 bases. After removal of 4 bases from V and 2 bases from J, the junction contained 6 bases not matched to a gene. CDR3 length: 15 residues. Germline-derived CDR1 and CDR2 are SNHLY and FYNNEI. CDR3 sequence (DNA): TGTGCCAGCAGTGCTGGGACAGGGAACACCTACGAGCAGTACTTC. This gives the protein CASSAGTGNTYEQYF.

V and J are TRBV6-1 and TRBJ1-2; 8 bases are a match to TRBD1. The V segment lost 2 bases and the J segment 8 bases; nucleotides outside the gene matches: 10. Germline V gene data show CDR1 as MNHNS and CDR2 as SASEGT. CDR3 length equals 15 residues. The CDR3 reads CASSERTGIKVGYTF. In nucleotides, the CDR3 is TGTGCCAGCAGTGAAAGGACAGGGATCAAGGTGGGCTACACCTTC.

CDR3 sequence (DNA): TGTGCCAGTAGTATGGGAAGGCGTGGGAGACAGGGCCAAGAGACCCAGTACTTC. Translated: CASSMGRRGRQGQETQYF. The chain is built from TRBV19 and TRBJ2-5, with 7 bases fitting TRBD1. The V gene end was trimmed by 3 bases and the J gene end by 1 base; junction bases not matched to a gene: 14. The CDR3 has 18 amino acids. Germline V gene lookup returns CDR1 LNHDA and CDR2 SQIVND (reference sequence).

The chain couples TRBV28 to TRBJ1-1, with no clear D. Germline CDR1 reads MDHEN; CDR2 reads SYDVKM. The CDR3 sequence is 14 residues long. V gave up 2 bases and J gave up 4 bases, with 11 bases separating them. The CDR3 DNA sequence: TGTGCCAGCAGTTTACCGGCGCGGGGCACTGAAGCTTTCTTT. Protein: CASSLPARGTEAFF.

This sequence joins TRBV5-1 and TRBJ2-2; 8 nucleotides agree with TRBD2. V trimming: 0 bases; J trimming: 4 bases; junction bases outside the gene matches: 8. Looked up from germline, CDR1 is SGHRS and CDR2 is YFSETQ. The CDR3 runs to 17 residues. CDR3 protein: CASSLVPGLVTTGELFF. CDR3 bases: TGCGCCAGCAGCTTGGTGCCGGGACTAGTGACCACCGGGGAGCTGTTTTTT.

The chain links TRBV10-3 to TRBJ2-2, with TRBD1 matching 8 bases. V lost 7 bases to trimming and J lost 1 base; unmatched junction nucleotides: 5. The CDR3 contains 15 residues. Germline V CDR1 and CDR2: ENHRY, SYGVKD. CDR3 loop: CAINKGQVNTGELFF. The CDR3 DNA follows: TGTGCCATCAACAAGGGACAGGTGAACACCGGGGAGCTGTTTTTT.

This clone came up a few times. This chain links TRBV5-4 with TRBJ1-2; 11 bases fit TRBD1. J was trimmed by 6 bases and V by 4 bases; bases with no gene match: 11. Per germline, CDR1 SGHNT and CDR2 YYREEE (reference sequence). The CDR3 consists of 16 residues. DNA for the CDR3: TGTGCCAGCAGCCGAGGACAGGGGGCGACCTTCGATGGCTACACCTTC. Translated, it gives CASSRGQGATFDGYTF.

The chain has TRBV27 and TRBJ2-7; D may be TRBD2 (7 bases). V shed 3 bases and J shed 5 bases, with 8 bases lying between them. CDR3 size: 12 residues. Germline V CDR1 and CDR2: MNHEY, SMNVEV (reference sequence). The CDR3 loop reads CASSFGGHEQYF. The CDR3, as DNA: TGTGCCAGCAGTTTCGGGGGGCACGAGCAGTACTTC.

V is TRBV5-5 and J is TRBJ2-7; the match to TRBD1 covers 7 bases. With V trimmed by 0 bases and J by 0 bases, 3 bases remained unmatched. CDR3 length: 15 residues. Per germline, CDR1 SGHKS and CDR2 YYEKEE (reference sequence). The CDR3 nucleotides read TGTGCCAGCAGCTTGGCCACAGGGGTCTCCTACGAGCAGTACTTC. It encodes CASSLATGVSYEQYF. Drawing the rest from reference TRBV5-5 and TRBJ2-7, the complete variable domain is DAGVTQSPTHLIKTRGQQVTLRCSPISGHKSVSWYQQVLGQGPQFIFQYYEKEERGRGNFPDRFSARQFPNYSSELNVNALLLGDSALYLCASSLATGVSYEQYFGPGTRLTVT.

The chain uses TRBV27 and TRBJ2-5, with D maybe TRBD2 (7 bases). Germline lookup yields CDR1 MNHEY and CDR2 SMNVEV (reference sequence). The CDR3 length is 16 residues. Trimming shortened V by 2 bases and J by 3 bases, and 16 bases separated the two germline ends. CDR3 residues: CASSLRRGGDKETQYF. CDR3 sequence (DNA): TGTGCCAGCAGTTTACGTCGCGGGGGCGATAAAGAGACCCAGTACTTC.

The gene calls are TRBV4-3 and TRBJ1-2, with D maybe TRBD1 (5 bases). Trimming took off 4 bases at V and 4 bases at J, with 10 bases between the two ends. The length of the CDR3 is 13 residues. Germline lookup yields CDR1 LGHNA and CDR2 YSLEER. DNA of the CDR3: TGCGCCAGCAGCCCGGGGACTGCCTATGGCTACACCTTC. Protein: CASSPGTAYGYTF.

The chain carries TRBV28 and TRBJ1-1; no clear D gene. Trimming took 5 bases from V and 1 from J, leaving 23 bases between them. The CDR3 is made up of 18 amino acids. The germline V gene has CDR1 MDHEN and CDR2 SYDVKM. The CDR3 sequence: CASSGTTSPPRWNTEAFF. The CDR3 bases are TGTGCCAGCAGTGGTACGACTTCCCCGCCACGGTGGAACACTGAAGCTTTCTTT.

The CDR3 reads CASSLEDRFNQNTEAFF. The CDR3 bases are TGTGCCAGCAGCTTAGAGGACAGATTTAACCAGAACACTGAAGCTTTCTTT. The gene calls are TRBV7-6 and TRBJ1-1, with D tentatively TRBD1 (6 bases). V was shortened by 1 base and J by 1 base, with 16 bases between the two germline ends. Germline CDR1 and CDR2: SGHVS and FNYEAQ. The CDR3 covers 17 residues.

V is TRBV5-1 and J is TRBJ2-5; 9 bases match TRBD1. The CDR3 spans 16 residues. The junction had 9 bases not matched to a gene; V was cut back by 4 bases and J by 2 bases. The germline V gene encodes CDR1 SGHRS and CDR2 YFSETQ. The CDR3 loop reads CASSPTTGGLQETQYF. The DNA of the CDR3 is TGCGCCAGCAGCCCGACGACAGGGGGTCTTCAAGAGACCCAGTACTTC.

The chain couples TRBV18 to TRBJ2-1; TRBD1 matches at 9 bases. The germline gives CDR1 KGHSH, CDR2 LQKENI. Germline trimming cut 6 bases from V and 10 bases from J; bases unmatched to any gene: 19. This CDR3 region has 17 residues. DNA of the CDR3: TGTGCCAGCTCCCGCGCCCGGGGACAGGGAGCGGATGGAGAGCAGTTCTTC. Translation gives CASSRARGQGADGEQFF.

The chain joins TRBV9 to TRBJ2-3, with 11 bases that match TRBD2. The V gene's germline CDR1 is SGDLS and CDR2 YYNGEE. The CDR3 is 16 residues long. V trimming: 4 bases; J trimming: 7 bases; junction bases outside the gene matches: 11. The CDR3 sequence is CASSLTSGEGWHTQYF. DNA of the CDR3: TGTGCCAGCAGCCTGACTAGCGGGGAGGGATGGCATACGCAGTATTTT.

This chain joins TRBV6-5 and TRBJ2-2; D gene unclear. Per the germline V gene, CDR1 is MNHEY and CDR2 is SVGAGI. CDR3 length: 14 amino acids. The V end was cut by 2 bases, the J end by 3 bases, with 7 bases between. The CDR3 DNA reads TGTGCCAGCAGTTACGAGGCGGACACCGGGGAGCTGTTTTTT. It specifies CASSYEADTGELFF.

The chain joins TRBV29-1 to TRBJ1-2, with D possibly TRBD1 on 6 matching bases. Trimming stripped 6 bases from V and 6 bases from J, with 17 bases between. Germline lookup yields CDR1 SQVTM and CDR2 ANQGSEA. The CDR3 loop spans 13 amino acids. The CDR3 DNA sequence: TGCAGCGTGGTACCGCAGGGGAGAGATGGCTACACCTTC. Its protein product is CSVVPQGRDGYTF. The variable domain in full, with the rest retrieved from reference TRBV29-1 and TRBJ1-2, is SAVISQKPSRDICQRGTSLTIQCQVDSQVTMMFWYRQQPGQSLTLIATANQGSEATYESGFVIDKFPISRPNLTFSTLTVSNMSPEDSSIYLCSVVPQGRDGYTFGSGTRLTVV.